The source of this TCR beta chain is a study of blood T cell repertoires in COVID-19. Study context: From the United States, Italy and Spain came samples of acute and convalescent COVID-19.

Some clones are missing from TCRdb's copy, which holds only in-frame ones; the method was immunoSEQ multiplex PCR. The sample gives about 28,000 clones, nearly 90% of which show up once; around half is in the top ten. This CDR3 has 13 residues. CDR1 is SGHRS and CDR2 is YFSETQ in the germline V gene. V was clipped by 3 bases and J by 1 base, with 8 bases between them. The sequenced sample was peripheral blood. The receptor comes from a human donor with acute or convalescent COVID-19. The donor label of this sample is uncertain. The V and J genes are TRBV5-1 and TRBJ2-7, with TRBD1 as a possible D gene (6 bases). The CDR3 sequence: CASSSGQSYEQYF. The DNA for the CDR3 is TGCGCCAGCAGCTCCGGACAGTCCTACGAGCAGTACTTC. The complete variable domain, with remaining parts taken from reference TRBV5-1 and TRBJ2-7, reads KAGVTQTPRYLIKTRGQQVTLSCSPISGHRSVSWYQQTPGQGLQFLFEYFSETQRNKGNFPGRFSGRQFSNSRSEMNVSTLELGDSALYLCASSSGQSYEQYFGPGTRLTVT.